A selection of T cell receptor beta chains follows, all from one sample in a study of T cells in Graves' hyperthyroidism and ophthalmopathy. TCRdb reprocessed the multiplex PCR reads with MiXCR, giving one entry per CDR3 protein. This sample has hundreds of thousands of distinct CDR3 sequences, with approximately 40% found just once. The sequenced material came from blood. The receptors derive from a middle-aged woman with Graves' hyperthyroidism. Both conserved end residues are part of each CDR3. The order of the fields is D gene, V gene, J gene, clone size, CDR3 DNA, CDR3 protein. The D gene is left open where the match is weak. Not all rows give a size; the values are once, few, many and, for expanded clones, a class.

d_call: NA; v_call: TRBV7-9; j_call: TRBJ1-1; clone_size: NA; cdr3_nt: TGTGCCAGCAGAAGATATCCTGCAGGGAGGAACACTGAAGCTTTCTTT; cdr3_aa: CASRRYPAGRNTEAFF
d_call: NA; v_call: TRBV10-3; j_call: TRBJ2-7; clone_size: few; cdr3_nt: TGTGCCAGCAGACGGGAATTAACGGCTTACTACGAGCAGTACTTC; cdr3_aa: CASRRELTAYYEQYF
d_call: TRBD1; v_call: TRBV7-3; j_call: TRBJ2-7; clone_size: many; cdr3_nt: TGTGCCAGCAGCTCGGACAGGGGGCGCGAGCAGTACTTC; cdr3_aa: CASSSDRGREQYF
d_call: NA; v_call: TRBV6-1; j_call: TRBJ1-6; clone_size: NA; cdr3_nt: TGTGCCAGCAGTGAATTTGAGGGAGAGGGTTCACCCCTCCACTTT; cdr3_aa: CASSEFEGEGSPLHF
d_call: TRBD1; v_call: TRBV28; j_call: TRBJ1-2; clone_size: NA; cdr3_nt: TGTGCCAGCAACGGACAGGGCCGTGGCTACACCTTC; cdr3_aa: CASNGQGRGYTF
d_call: NA; v_call: TRBV10-3; j_call: TRBJ1-1; clone_size: NA; cdr3_nt: TGTGCCAGCAGTCCCCCGGACAGCCGGAACACTGAAGCTTTCTTT; cdr3_aa: CASSPPDSRNTEAFF
d_call: NA; v_call: TRBV9; j_call: TRBJ1-2; clone_size: many; cdr3_nt: TGTGCCAGCAGCGTAGAATCCAACTATGGCTACACCTTC; cdr3_aa: CASSVESNYGYTF
d_call: NA; v_call: TRBV7-2; j_call: TRBJ1-2; clone_size: NA; cdr3_nt: TGTGCCAGCAGCCCCGGGTCTATTTATGGCTACACCTTC; cdr3_aa: CASSPGSIYGYTF
d_call: NA; v_call: TRBV7-2; j_call: TRBJ1-4; clone_size: few; cdr3_nt: TGCGCCAGCGGAGGACAGATTCAACCAAATGAAAAACTGTTTTTT; cdr3_aa: CASGGQIQPNEKLFF
d_call: TRBD1; v_call: TRBV20-1; j_call: TRBJ2-5; clone_size: NA; cdr3_nt: TGCAGTGCTCGACAGGGGGGAGAGGAGACCCAGTACTTC; cdr3_aa: CSARQGGEETQYF
d_call: TRBD2; v_call: TRBV20-1; j_call: TRBJ2-5; clone_size: many; cdr3_nt: TGCAGTGCAAGGACTAGCGGGGGAGAGACCCAGTACTTC; cdr3_aa: CSARTSGGETQYF
d_call: TRBD2; v_call: TRBV7-2; j_call: TRBJ2-7; clone_size: NA; cdr3_nt: TGTGCCAGCAGCTCCGGGGGGGCGACCTACGAGCAGTACTTC; cdr3_aa: CASSSGGATYEQYF
d_call: NA; v_call: TRBV7-9; j_call: TRBJ1-3; clone_size: many; cdr3_nt: TGTGCCAGCAGCCCATCTCGGCAGAGACTCTCTGGAAACACCATATATTTT; cdr3_aa: CASSPSRQRLSGNTIYF
d_call: TRBD1; v_call: TRBV10-3; j_call: TRBJ1-1; clone_size: many; cdr3_nt: TGTGCCATCAGTGGGAGACAGGGGCCTTTTATGAACACTGAAGCTTTCTTT; cdr3_aa: CAISGRQGPFMNTEAFF
d_call: TRBD1; v_call: TRBV7-9; j_call: TRBJ2-5; clone_size: NA; cdr3_nt: TGTGCCAGCAGCTCTCCTTGGACAGGGGACCAGTACTTC; cdr3_aa: CASSSPWTGDQYF
d_call: TRBD1; v_call: TRBV7-9; j_call: TRBJ1-1; clone_size: many; cdr3_nt: TGTGCCAGCAGCTCCGGGACAGGGTGGTTTGAAGCTTTCTTT; cdr3_aa: CASSSGTGWFEAFF
d_call: NA; v_call: TRBV10-3; j_call: TRBJ1-5; clone_size: many; cdr3_nt: TGTGCCATCAGTGAACGGGATCAGCCCCAGCATTTT; cdr3_aa: CAISERDQPQHF
d_call: NA; v_call: TRBV5-5; j_call: TRBJ2-2; clone_size: few; cdr3_nt: TGTGCCAGCAGCTTGGGGTACGGAAAGAACACCGGGGAGCTGTTTTTT; cdr3_aa: CASSLGYGKNTGELFF